The clone carrying this T cell receptor beta chain was seen a single time. Using immunoSEQ multiplex PCR, the repertoire was profiled, and TCRdb retains in-frame clones only, with some absent. Among about 81,000 clones, approximately 78% were seen once, and the ten largest hold around 3.9%. This sample was included in a study of technical replicates of blood from four donors. CDR3 length equals 14 residues. CDR1 is SNHLY, CDR2 FYNNEI, per germline. Deletions cut 4 bases from V and 0 bases from J, with 9 bases between. The receptor was isolated from a human donor in good health. Some clones in this sample may be carry-over from other donors' samples. V is TRBV2 and J is TRBJ2-5; weak D call: TRBD2 (6 bases). Sequencing used PBMCs. The CDR3 bases are TGTGCCAGCAGTGCCGGGACTTACCAAGAGACCCAGTACTTC. This codes for CASSAGTYQETQYF. The variable domain in full, completed from reference TRBV2 and TRBJ2-5, reads EPEVTQTPSHQVTQMGQEVILRCVPISNHLYFYWYRQILGQKVEFLVSFYNNEISEKSEIFDDQFSVERPDGSNFTLKIRSTKLEDSAMYFCASSAGTYQETQYFGPGTRLLVL.